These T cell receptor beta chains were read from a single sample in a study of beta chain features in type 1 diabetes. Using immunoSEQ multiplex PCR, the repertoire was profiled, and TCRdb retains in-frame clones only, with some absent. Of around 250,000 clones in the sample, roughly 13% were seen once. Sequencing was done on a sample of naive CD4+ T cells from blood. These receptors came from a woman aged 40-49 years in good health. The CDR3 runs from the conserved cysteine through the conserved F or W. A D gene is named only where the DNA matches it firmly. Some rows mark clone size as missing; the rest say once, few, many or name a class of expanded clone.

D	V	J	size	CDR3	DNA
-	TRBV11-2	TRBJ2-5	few	CASSSYPTGLAAQYF	TGTGCCAGCAGCTCCTACCCCACTGGCTTAGCGGCCCAGTACTTC
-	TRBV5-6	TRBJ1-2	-	CASSLSGGKGYTF	TGTGCCAGCAGCTTGAGCGGGGGCAAAGGCTACACCTTC
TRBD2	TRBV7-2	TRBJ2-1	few	CASSLSGGPQFF	TGTGCCAGCAGCCTTAGCGGGGGGCCACAGTTCTTC
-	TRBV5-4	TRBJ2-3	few	CASSLDYTDTQYF	TGTGCCAGCAGCTTGGACTACACAGATACGCAGTATTTT
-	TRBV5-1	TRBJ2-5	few	CASSLLRQSARETQYF	TGCGCCAGCAGCTTGTTGAGACAGTCCGCCAGGGAGACCCAGTACTTC
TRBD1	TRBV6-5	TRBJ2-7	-	CASRTTGVYEQYF	TGTGCCAGCAGAACGACAGGGGTCTACGAGCAGTACTTC
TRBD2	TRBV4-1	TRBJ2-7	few	CASSLHTSARSYEQYF	TGCGCCAGCAGCCTTCACACTAGCGCTCGCTCCTACGAGCAGTACTTC
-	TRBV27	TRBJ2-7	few	CASSSIRGYEQYF	TGTGCCAGCAGTTCGATAAGGGGGTACGAGCAGTACTTC
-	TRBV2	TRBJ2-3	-	CASGIARDTQYF	TGTGCCAGCGGGATAGCGAGGGATACGCAGTATTTT
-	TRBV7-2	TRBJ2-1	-	CASSFTVTPYNEQFF	TGTGCCAGCAGCTTCACAGTCACCCCGTACAATGAGCAGTTCTTC
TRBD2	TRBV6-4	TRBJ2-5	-	CASSATSGGRTQYF	TGTGCCAGCAGCGCAACTAGCGGGGGTCGGACCCAGTACTTC
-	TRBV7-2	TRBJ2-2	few	CASSPGQGNTGELFF	TGTGCCAGCAGCCCTGGGCAAGGAAACACCGGGGAGCTGTTTTTT
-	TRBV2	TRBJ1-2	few	CASRGEVYGYTF	TGTGCCAGCAGGGGAGAGGTGTATGGCTACACCTTC
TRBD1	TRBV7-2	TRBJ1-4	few	CASSPQGSGGNEKLFF	TGTGCCAGCAGCCCCCAAGGTTCAGGGGGTAATGAAAAACTGTTTTTT
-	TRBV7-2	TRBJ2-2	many	CASSPRGPSGELFF	TGTGCCAGCAGCCCCCGAGGGCCCTCCGGGGAGCTGTTTTTT
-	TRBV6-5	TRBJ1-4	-	CASRGRGYEKLFF	TGTGCCAGCCGGGGCAGGGGCTACGAAAAACTGTTTTTT
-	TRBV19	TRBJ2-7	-	CASCPRDSYEQYF	TGTGCCAGTTGCCCCAGGGACTCCTACGAGCAGTACTTC
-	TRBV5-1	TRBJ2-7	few	CASSFPGTTYEQYF	TGCGCCAGCAGCTTCCCTGGGACAACCTACGAGCAGTACTTC
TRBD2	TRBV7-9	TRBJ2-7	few	CASSRTSGSGGVEQYF	TGTGCCAGCAGCCGGACCTCCGGTAGCGGGGGTGTCGAGCAGTACTTC
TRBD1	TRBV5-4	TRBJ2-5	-	CASSLGQGYQETQYF	TGTGCCAGCAGCCTAGGACAGGGGTACCAAGAGACCCAGTACTTC
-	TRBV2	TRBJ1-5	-	CASSETGSNQPQHF	TGTGCCAGCAGTGAAACGGGGAGCAATCAGCCCCAGCATTTT
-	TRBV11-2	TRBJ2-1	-	CASSLGSGAGNEQFF	TGTGCCAGCAGCTTAGGTTCAGGGGCGGGCAATGAGCAGTTCTTC
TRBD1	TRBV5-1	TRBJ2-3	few	CASSFRDSQTDTQYF	TGCGCCAGCAGCTTCCGGGACAGCCAGACAGATACGCAGTATTTT
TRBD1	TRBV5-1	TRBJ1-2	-	CASSLQAGDSPNYGYTF	TGCGCCAGCAGCTTACAGGCTGGGGACAGTCCTAACTATGGCTACACCTTC
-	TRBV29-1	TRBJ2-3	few	CSAGLSDTQYF	TGCAGCGCGGGACTCTCAGATACGCAGTATTTT
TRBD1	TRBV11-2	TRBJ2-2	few	CASSLLGQGPNTGELFF	TGTGCCAGCAGCTTATTGGGACAGGGCCCGAACACCGGGGAGCTGTTTTTT
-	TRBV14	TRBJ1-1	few	CASSQQGDTEAFF	TGTGCCAGCAGCCAACAAGGGGACACTGAAGCTTTCTTT
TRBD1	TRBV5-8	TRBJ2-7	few	CASSPRDRSSYEQYF	TGTGCCAGCAGCCCGCGGGACAGGAGCTCCTACGAGCAGTACTTC
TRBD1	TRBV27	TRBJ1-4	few	CASSPTGGNEKLFF	TGTGCCAGCAGCCCCACAGGGGGGAATGAAAAACTGTTTTTT
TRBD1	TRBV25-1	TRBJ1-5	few	CASSEGTGGHQPQHF	TGTGCCAGCAGTGAGGGAACAGGGGGCCATCAGCCCCAGCATTTT
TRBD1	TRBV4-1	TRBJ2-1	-	CASSQPPGQGAYNEQFF	TGCGCCAGCAGCCAACCACCGGGACAGGGGGCTTACAATGAGCAGTTCTTC
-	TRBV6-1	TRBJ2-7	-	CASSDSGSHYEQYF	TGTGCCAGCAGTGATTCAGGGTCTCACTACGAGCAGTACTTC
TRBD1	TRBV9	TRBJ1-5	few	CASSVSGQPNQPQHF	TGTGCCAGCAGCGTCTCGGGACAGCCTAATCAGCCCCAGCATTTT
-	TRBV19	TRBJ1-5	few	CASRTGNQPQHF	TGTGCCAGCAGGACAGGCAATCAGCCCCAGCATTTT
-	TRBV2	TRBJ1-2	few	CASSEQGLGGGYTF	TGTGCCAGCAGTGAACAGGGGCTAGGTGGTGGCTACACCTTC
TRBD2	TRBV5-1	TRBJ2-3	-	CASSLERGGHTDTQYF	TGCGCCAGCAGCTTGGAGCGGGGCGGCCACACAGATACGCAGTATTTT
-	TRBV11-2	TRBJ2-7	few	CASSRGIISGPYEQYF	TGTGCCAGCAGCCGGGGAATTATTAGCGGACCCTACGAGCAGTACTTC
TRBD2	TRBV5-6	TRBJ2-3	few	CASSQRRGGRISTDTQYF	TGTGCCAGCAGCCAACGGCGGGGGGGCCGTATAAGCACAGATACGCAGTATTTT
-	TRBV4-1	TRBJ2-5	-	CASSSGSTETQYF	TGCGCCAGCAGCTCCGGGTCCACAGAGACCCAGTACTTC
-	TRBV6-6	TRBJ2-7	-	CASSQSWTVPYEQYF	TGTGCCAGCAGTCAATCCTGGACTGTTCCCTACGAGCAGTACTTC
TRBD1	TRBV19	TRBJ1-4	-	CASRRQGLANEKLFF	TGTGCCAGTAGACGACAGGGGCTGGCTAATGAAAAACTGTTTTTT
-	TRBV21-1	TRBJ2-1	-	CASRWNEQFF	TGTGCCAGCCGGTGGAATGAGCAGTTCTTC
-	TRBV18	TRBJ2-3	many	CASSPGNSDTQYF	TGTGCCAGCTCACCCGGGAATTCAGATACGCAGTATTTT
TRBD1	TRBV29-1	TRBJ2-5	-	CSVPRDSQETQYF	TGCAGCGTCCCCCGGGACAGCCAAGAGACCCAGTACTTC
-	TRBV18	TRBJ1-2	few	CASSLPAGGGYTF	TGTGCCAGCTCACTCCCGGCGGGGGGTGGCTACACCTTC
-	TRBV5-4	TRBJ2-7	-	CASSLGASGRSYEQYF	TGTGCCAGCAGCTTGGGTGCGAGCGGCCGATCCTACGAGCAGTACTTC
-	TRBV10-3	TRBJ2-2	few	CAIEPHLSAGELFF	TGTGCCATCGAGCCCCATCTTTCCGCCGGGGAGCTGTTTTTT
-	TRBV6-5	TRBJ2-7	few	CASSYSAAAEQYF	TGTGCCAGCAGTTACTCGGCAGCGGCCGAGCAGTACTTC
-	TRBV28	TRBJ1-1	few	CASRMEQNTEAFF	TGTGCCAGCAGAATGGAGCAAAACACTGAAGCTTTCTTT
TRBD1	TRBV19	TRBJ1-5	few	CASSISGQGAGQPQHF	TGTGCCAGTAGTATAAGCGGACAGGGGGCGGGGCAGCCCCAGCATTTT
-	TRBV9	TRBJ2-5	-	CASSDEVYQETQYF	TGTGCCAGCAGCGACGAGGTGTACCAAGAGACCCAGTACTTC